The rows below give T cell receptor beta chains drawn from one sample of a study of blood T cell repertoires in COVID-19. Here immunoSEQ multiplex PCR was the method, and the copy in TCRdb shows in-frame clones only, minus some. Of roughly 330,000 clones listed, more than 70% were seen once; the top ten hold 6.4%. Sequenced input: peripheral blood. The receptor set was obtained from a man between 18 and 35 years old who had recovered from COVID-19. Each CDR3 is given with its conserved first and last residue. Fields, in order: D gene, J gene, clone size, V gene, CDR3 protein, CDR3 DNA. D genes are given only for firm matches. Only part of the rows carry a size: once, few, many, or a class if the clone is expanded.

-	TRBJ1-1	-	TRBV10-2	CASSGTGEAFF	TGCGCCAGCAGTGGAACAGGGGAAGCTTTCTTT
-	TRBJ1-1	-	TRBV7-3	CASSWTVNTEAFF	TGTGCCAGCAGCTGGACAGTGAACACTGAAGCTTTCTTT
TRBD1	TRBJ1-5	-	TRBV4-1	CASSQETGFVGNQPQHF	TGCGCCAGCAGCCAAGAGACAGGGTTCGTGGGCAATCAGCCCCAGCATTTT
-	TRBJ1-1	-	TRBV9	CASSTHGGRAFF	TGTGCCAGCAGCACCCACGGGGGTAGAGCTTTCTTT
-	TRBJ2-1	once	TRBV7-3	CASSAKGVAYNEQFF	TGTGCCAGCAGCGCCAAGGGGGTCGCCTACAATGAGCAGTTCTTC
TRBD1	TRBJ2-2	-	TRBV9	CASRTGTGELFF	TGTGCCAGCAGGACAGGGACCGGGGAGCTGTTTTTT
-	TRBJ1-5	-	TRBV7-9	CASSLGLSQPQHF	TGTGCCAGCAGCTTAGGCCTTAGTCAGCCCCAGCATTTT
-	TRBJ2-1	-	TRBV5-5	CASSFWEKPYNEQFF	TGTGCCAGCAGCTTTTGGGAGAAACCCTACAATGAGCAGTTCTTC
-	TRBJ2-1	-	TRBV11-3	CASSSKRLPGNEQFF	TGTGCCAGCAGCTCTAAGAGACTCCCTGGGAATGAGCAGTTCTTC
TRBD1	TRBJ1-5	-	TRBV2	CASSESAGTGNQPQHF	TGTGCCAGCAGTGAGAGTGCGGGGACAGGCAATCAGCCCCAGCATTTT
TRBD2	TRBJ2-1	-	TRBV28	CASSFGTSGSSYNEQFF	TGTGCCAGCAGTTTCGGGACTAGCGGGAGTTCCTACAATGAGCAGTTCTTC
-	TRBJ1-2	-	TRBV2	CASTGDYGYTF	TGTGCCAGCACAGGGGACTATGGCTACACCTTC
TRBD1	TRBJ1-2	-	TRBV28	CASSPGGWYGYTF	TGTGCCAGCAGTCCAGGGGGGTGGTATGGCTACACCTTC
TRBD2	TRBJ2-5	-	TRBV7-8	CASSYQAGAGVIQETQYF	TGTGCCAGCAGCTACCAAGCGGGGGCCGGGGTAATCCAAGAGACCCAGTACTTC
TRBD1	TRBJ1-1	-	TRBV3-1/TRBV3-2	CASSQPGGCGEAFF	TGTGCCAGCAGCCAACCAGGGGGCTGCGGAGAAGCTTTCTTT
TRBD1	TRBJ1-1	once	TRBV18	CASSTGQGQNTEAFF	TGTGCCAGCTCCACTGGACAGGGGCAGAACACTGAAGCTTTCTTT
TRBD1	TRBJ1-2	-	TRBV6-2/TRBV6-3	CASSRTDRGFGYTF	TGTGCCAGCAGCCGGACGGACAGGGGATTTGGCTACACCTTC
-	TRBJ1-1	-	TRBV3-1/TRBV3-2	CASSRSYTEAFF	TGTGCCAGCAGCCGTTCCTACACTGAAGCTTTCTTT
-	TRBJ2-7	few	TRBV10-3	CAISDSTGTYEQYF	TGTGCCATCAGTGACAGCACAGGAACCTACGAGCAGTACTTC
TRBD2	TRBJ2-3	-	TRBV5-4	CASSLREGGTDTQYF	TGTGCCAGCAGCTTGCGGGAGGGCGGGACAGATACGCAGTATTTT
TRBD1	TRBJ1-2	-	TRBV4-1	CASSQGTGNPYGYTF	TGCGCCAGCAGCCAAGGGACAGGGAATCCCTATGGCTACACCTTC
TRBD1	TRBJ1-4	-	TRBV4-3	CASSQATGGSEKLFF	TGCGCCAGCAGCCAGGCAACAGGGGGGTCTGAAAAACTGTTTTTT